This T cell receptor (beta chain) was obtained from a study of shared clonotypes between healthy human individuals (dated by TCRdb to the early 2020s). In terms of the full investigation: A couple of women and a few men aged 18 to 49 years were included in the cohort. For each donor, three plates each were used for CD4 naive and CD4 memory, two plates were used for CD8 naive, and one plate was used for CD8 memory. Blood TCR repertoires of roughly five healthy adults were deeply sequenced to estimate repertoire size and the extent of clonotype sharing between individuals. To increase sequencing depth and limit assay-specific biases, TCR repertoire library preparation and sequencing were carried out by different laboratories using diverse techniques. Leukapheresis yielded between about 0.9 and 8.9 billion PBMCs per donor. Here is what the overall study found, with its caveats: Even with the large sequencing depth, rarefaction of the sorted-subset datasets indicated that sequencing was incomplete. Pairwise subsampling indicated that sequencing depth was expected to affect the degree of clonotype sharing among donors. Sampling was restricted to blood, and TCR repertoires in tissue are likely to differ from TCR repertoires in blood. About 5% of naive CD4, 3.5% of naive CD8, about 2.5% of memory CD4, and 0.35% to 0.5% of memory CD8 clonotypes were shared across several donors. The genetic and exposure-history diversity represented was limited by the small number of donors. Larger estimated clonotype richness was generally found for naive subsets than for memory subsets. Compared with non-shared clonotypes, the clonotypes found in all four sorted-subset donors had higher generation probabilities.

CDR1 MGHRA and CDR2 YSYEKL are derived from the germline V gene. The CDR3 starts with the cysteine, ends with the phenylalanine, and has 14 residues. The kept DNA is CDR3 alone, 42 bases in frame from the first base. V gives up 4 bases and J gives up 4 bases, and the segment between their germline ends measures 10 bases. Points on this clone: Its binding antigen is unknown. Base qualities are not at hand, and no much larger clone is one base apart.

TCR CDR3 regions were amplified from genomic DNA by multiplex PCR using the deep immunoSEQ assay. Extracted genomic DNA from each cell subset was spread evenly across all wells of several immunoSEQ 96-well plates, with each plate serving as a replicate. For sorted subsets, each replicate PCR was loaded with approximately 190 ng genomic DNA, equivalent to some 27,000 T cell genomes. The purified libraries were quantified using a Qubit 3.0 fluorometer, sized with a Bioanalyzer 2100, and then quantified again using the KAPA Library Quantification kit. Every immunoSEQ 96-well plate was sequenced on a separate single-read 150-cycle Illumina NextSeq 550 flow cell. Per the authors' processing: The immunoSEQ output contained only junctional sequences without quality scores, so filtering could not match that applied to full-length reads. To assign V/J genes and CDR3, sequences were annotated using PyIR, a Python wrapper for IgBLAST v1.9, with IMGT germline references. Reads with weak V/J assignments (E-value above 1e-6), missing CDR3, stop codons, out-of-frame junctions, or ambiguous translated residues were removed. V3J clonotypes were defined as sequences sharing an identical inferred V gene, J gene, and CDR3 amino acid sequence. To compute the percentage overlap between repertoires, the number of shared unique clonotypes was divided by the size of the smaller repertoire. Repertoire richness was assessed with RTK rarefaction, the Chao1 estimator, and Recon v2.1 estimates of unobserved clonotypes. For all TCRbeta clonotypes obtained by the gDNA method from a few donors, generation probabilities were computed with OLGA. TCRdb carries this immuneACCESS record with in-frame sequences only. Its versions omit some clonotypes, under half of them owing to an unresolved V gene in the studies checked, with the rest unexplained. V, J and clone size are taken as reported in that table, and D and trimming were inferred from the DNA itself. The sample table shows some 2,100,000 clones, and about 92% are seen once. Of the sample, under 2% falls within the top ten clones.

For the CD8 naive samples, CD45RO-negative cells were positively selected for CCR7, yielding a CD45RA+CCR7+ population from which TemRA cells were excluded. Donors were healthy HIV-negative adults with no recently reported acute infections or vaccinations. Every donor was a Caucasian adult residing in Nashville, Tennessee, USA. After blood collection by leukapheresis, PBMCs were isolated using Ficoll-Histopaque density gradient centrifugation and then cryopreserved in the vapor phase of liquid nitrogen. Analytical flow cytometry was used to check the purity and quantity of each magnetically sorted T cell population. Genomic DNA was isolated from every sorted fraction and measured by UV absorbance on a Nanodrop 2000c.

Sequencing input: naive CD8+ T cells from PBMCs. Read against the paper, the sample's cell subset or site label means: CD45RA+CCR7+. This receptor chain uses TRBV4-1 and TRBJ2-2, with the D call tentatively TRBD1 or TRBD2, each fitting 5 bases. The origin of this receptor is a man in his late teens or twenties in good health. Some clones in this sample may be carry-over from other donors' samples. This receptor carries the CDR3 CASSPRDATGELFF. The DNA sequence is TGCGCCAGCAGCCCCCGGGACGCCACCGGGGAGCTGTTTTTT.